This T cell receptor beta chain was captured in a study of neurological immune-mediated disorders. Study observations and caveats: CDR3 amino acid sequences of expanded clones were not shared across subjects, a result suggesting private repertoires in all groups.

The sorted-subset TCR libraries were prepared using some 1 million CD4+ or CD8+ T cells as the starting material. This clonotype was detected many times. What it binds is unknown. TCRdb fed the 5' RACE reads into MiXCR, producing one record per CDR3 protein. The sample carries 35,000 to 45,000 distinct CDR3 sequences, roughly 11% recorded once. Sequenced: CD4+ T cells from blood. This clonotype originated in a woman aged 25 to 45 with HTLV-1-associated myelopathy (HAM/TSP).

The CDR3 loop is CASSPSGAITDTQYF. The CDR3 nucleotides are TGTGCCAGCAGCCCTAGCGGGGCAATCACAGATACGCAGTATTTT. V usage is TRBV6-9 and J usage is TRBJ2-3; 9 bases match TRBD2. The CDR3 contains 15 residues. Germline V lookup: CDR1 MNHGY, CDR2 SVAAGI. Germline trimming cut 6 bases from V and 2 bases from J; bases unmatched to any gene: 6.